The 7 T cell receptor beta chains below come from one sample, sequenced in a study of identical twins. TCRdb re-called the 5' RACE reads with MiXCR, one entry per CDR3 protein. The table shows fewer than 550,000 distinct CDR3 sequences, with roughly 15% occurring only once. A further study also used this sample, focusing on yellow fever vaccine responses in identical twins.

Sequences were obtained from CD4+ T cells sorted from blood. The receptor source for this set is a woman aged 18-30 years in good health.

This CDR3 is CASSRGYVNGAFF. CDR3 nucleotide sequence: TGTGCCAGCAGTCGGGGGTATGTCAACGGAGCTTTCTTT. The chain has TRBV3-1 and TRBJ1-1, with D perhaps matching TRBD1 (5 bases). V dropped 6 bases and J dropped 10 bases, with 18 bases sitting between them. Germline-derived CDR1 and CDR2 are LGHDT and YNNKEL (reference sequence). The CDR3 runs 13 residues. The entire variable domain, with the rest obtained from reference TRBV3-1 and TRBJ1-1, is as follows: DTAVSQTPKYLVTQMGNDKSIKCEQNLGHDTMYWYKQDSKKFLKIMFSYNNKELIINETVPNRFSPKSPDKAHLNLHINSLELGDSAVYFCASSRGYVNGAFFGQGTRLTVV.

In its sample, this clonotype was seen a few times. The chain has TRBV20-1 and TRBJ2-1, with 8 bases matching TRBD2. The CDR3 runs 15 residues. Germline V gene data show CDR1 as DFQATT and CDR2 as SNEGSKA (reference sequence). The J segment lost 8 bases and the V segment lost 0 bases, leaving 9 bases of the junction unmatched. The CDR3 nucleotides read TGCAGTGCTAGAGAGTCGGGGGGGCCCTTGTATGAGCAGTTCTTC. It codes for CSARESGGPLYEQFF.

This chain uses TRBV4-1 with TRBJ2-3; D is unclear. The V end was cut by 3 bases, the J end by 5 bases, with 6 bases between. Germline CDR1 reads MGHRA; CDR2 reads YSYEKL. The CDR3 has 12 residues. The CDR3 loop is CASSHLQDTQYF. CDR3 nucleotides: TGCGCCAGCAGCCACCTACAAGATACGCAGTATTTT.

The chain uses TRBV3-1 and TRBJ2-5; D is undetermined. In germline, CDR1 is LGHDT, CDR2 YNNKEL (reference sequence). The CDR3 spans 15 residues. Trimming removed 1 base at V and 1 base at J, with 10 bases between. This CDR3 reads CASSQGNSGQETQYF. CDR3 nucleotides: TGTGCCAGCAGCCAAGGGAATTCTGGCCAAGAGACCCAGTACTTC.

The table lists this clonotype with many counts. The rearrangement uses TRBV29-1 and TRBJ2-3, with D perhaps TRBD2 (6 bases). The CDR3 has 15 residues. The germline gives CDR1 SQVTM, CDR2 ANQGSEA. CDR3 sequence (DNA): TGCAGTCAAAAAAGCCGGCAGGACTACACAGATACGCAGTATTTT. Translation: CSQKSRQDYTDTQYF.

The sample holds many counts of this clonotype. The rearrangement joins TRBV28 to TRBJ2-3; TRBD2 matches at 7 bases. This CDR3 has 14 amino acids. The V segment lost 6 bases and the J segment 0 bases; nucleotides outside the gene matches: 3. Germline CDR1 MDHEN, CDR2 SYDVKM. The CDR3 DNA reads TGTGCCAGCAGGTCTAGCGGAAGCACAGATACGCAGTATTTT. Protein: CASRSSGSTDTQYF.

This clonotype was seen a handful of times. The chain links TRBV11-2 to TRBJ2-5, with 8 bases matching TRBD1. Germline V gives CDR1 SGHAT, CDR2 FQNNGV. The CDR3 spans 15 residues. Trimming cost V 5 bases and J 5 bases; bases outside gene matches: 10. The CDR3 DNA reads TGTGCCAGCAGCGAGTGGGCAGGGGGCGGGGAGACCCAGTACTTC. It codes for CASSEWAGGGETQYF.